A single sample is the source of the 14 T cell receptor beta chains below, sequenced in a study of control samples from healthy donors and cancer patients. Data came from immunoSEQ multiplex PCR; TCRdb stores just in-frame clones and leaves some out. The sample holds roughly 120,000 clones, over 90% seen once. Sequencing used blood. The receptors were sampled from a man under 40 in good health.

The rearrangement uses TRBV27 and TRBJ1-1; 10 positions agree with TRBD1. Trimming took 0 bases from V and 3 from J; bases not matched to a gene: 10. The CDR3 extends over 18 amino acids. Germline lookup yields CDR1 MNHEY and CDR2 SMNVEV (reference sequence). CDR3 in amino acids: CASSLSFDRGHGDTEAFF. The CDR3 region has the DNA TGTGCCAGCAGTTTATCATTTGACAGGGGGCATGGGGACACTGAAGCTTTCTTT.

The genes are TRBV7-9 and TRBJ2-7; D could derive from TRBD1 or TRBD2 (5 bases each). The ends were cut back, 6 bases at V and 5 bases at J, with 14 bases in the middle. This CDR3 contains 13 residues. Germline V CDR1 and CDR2: SEHNR, FQNEAQ (reference sequence). This chain's CDR3 is CASRGEGNDEQYV. DNA of the CDR3: TGTGCCAGCAGGGGGGAAGGGAACGACGAGCAGTACGTC.

This clone has a single count. The rearrangement joins TRBV11-2 to TRBJ1-4, with 8 positions matching TRBD1. V trimming: 5 bases; J trimming: 4 bases; junction bases outside the gene matches: 6. The CDR3 covers 15 residues. The germline CDR1 and CDR2 sequences are SGHAT and FQNNGV. CDR3 loop: CASSQGTGFNEKLFF. The CDR3, as DNA: TGTGCCAGCAGCCAAGGGACAGGATTTAATGAAAAACTGTTTTTT.

The CDR3 is CASSIDRLAGKSEQFF. CDR3 nucleotide sequence: TGTGCCAGTAGTATAGATCGACTAGCGGGGAAGTCTGAGCAGTTCTTC. V usage is TRBV19 and J usage is TRBJ2-1; 11 positions agree with TRBD2. After removal of 0 bases from V and 9 bases from J, the junction contained 7 bases not matched to a gene. The germline CDR1 and CDR2 sequences are LNHDA and SQIVND (reference sequence). This CDR3 contains 16 residues.

The chain carries TRBV28 and TRBJ1-2; D not resolved. V gave up 2 bases and J gave up 3 bases, with 10 bases separating them. This CDR3 is built from 14 residues. Looked up from germline, CDR1 is MDHEN and CDR2 is SYDVKM. The CDR3 is CASSLPQTHYGYTF. The CDR3, as DNA: TGTGCCAGCAGTTTACCCCAAACCCACTATGGCTACACCTTC.

The genes are TRBV3-1 (or the pseudogene TRBV3-2) and TRBJ1-4, with 11 positions matching TRBD1. This CDR3 is built from 19 residues. Germline lookup yields CDR1 LGHDT and CDR2 YNNKEL (reference sequence). J lost 7 bases, V lost 2 bases, and 15 bases had no gene match. DNA for the CDR3: TGTGCCAGCAGCCAACTCTTCGAGGGACAGGGGGTTATAGGTGAAAAACTGTTTTTT. This translates into CASSQLFEGQGVIGEKLFF.

The chain couples TRBV5-6 to TRBJ2-7; 7 bases agree with TRBD2. V dropped 0 bases and J dropped 2; count of bases not matched to a gene: 5. Germline V gene data show CDR1 as SGHDT and CDR2 as YYEEEE. The CDR3 consists of 15 residues. CDR3 loop: CASSLDLAEAYEQYV. CDR3 bases: TGTGCCAGCAGCTTGGATCTAGCGGAGGCCTACGAGCAGTACGTC.

The V and J genes are TRBV19 and TRBJ1-6, with D possibly being TRBD1 (6 bases). The CDR3 sequence is 14 residues long. V lost 5 bases, J lost 7 bases, and 12 bases lay in between. The germline CDR1 and CDR2 sequences are LNHDA and SQIVND (reference sequence). The CDR3, as DNA: TGTGCCAGTAGTTTACAGGGATCCAATTCACCCCTCCACTTT. This sequence encodes CASSLQGSNSPLHF. The whole variable domain, filled in from reference TRBV19 and TRBJ1-6, reads DGGITQSPKYLFRKEGQNVTLSCEQNLNHDAMYWYRQDPGQGLRLIYYSQIVNDFQKGDIAEGYSVSREKKESFPLTVTSAQKNPTAFYLCASSLQGSNSPLHFGNGTRLTVT.

The chain has TRBV9 and TRBJ1-2; TRBD1 matches 7 bases. The CDR3 runs to 13 residues. Per the germline V gene, CDR1 is SGDLS and CDR2 is YYNGEE. V shed 7 bases, J shed 8 bases, and the junction held 11 bases outside the gene matches. The CDR3 reads CASFSGTAGGYTF. DNA for the CDR3: TGTGCCAGCTTCTCCGGGACAGCGGGGGGCTACACCTTC.

This chain uses TRBV24-1 with TRBJ2-5, with TRBD2 matching over 10 bases. Germline CDR1 and CDR2: KGHDR and SFDVKD. V shed 0 bases and J 5 bases; nucleotides not matched to a gene: 5. The CDR3 sequence is 16 residues long. CDR3 in DNA: TGTGCCACCAGTGATTTGCCTAGCGGGGGCCAGGAGACCCAGTACTTC. Translation gives CATSDLPSGGQETQYF.

This clone is a singleton in its sample. The chain links TRBV9 to TRBJ2-2; tentative D call: TRBD1 (6 bases). The CDR3 is 13 residues long. V lost 0 bases, J lost 6 bases, and 6 bases lay in between. The germline V gene has CDR1 SGDLS and CDR2 YYNGEE. CDR3 nucleotides: TGTGCCAGCAGCGTAGGGACAGCCGGGGAGCTGTTTTTT. Encoded protein: CASSVGTAGELFF.

The CDR3 bases are TGTGCCAGCAGTGAAGGGTTCTGGGGAGAGACTGAAGCTTTCTTT. Amino acid sequence: CASSEGFWGETEAFF. The rearrangement joins TRBV6-1 to TRBJ1-1; D gene unclear. The CDR3 contains 15 residues. Trimming shortened V by 1 base and J by 5 bases, and 14 bases separated the two germline ends. The germline V gene has CDR1 MNHNS and CDR2 SASEGT.

V is TRBV7-9 and J is TRBJ2-5, with D uncertain. Trimming pared 1 base from V and 2 bases from J, leaving 11 bases between. This CDR3 has 15 amino acids. Germline CDR1 is SEHNR and CDR2 is FQNEAQ (reference sequence). The CDR3 region has the DNA TGTGCCAGCAGCTTAGGTGCGACACATCAAGAGACCCAGTACTTC. Its protein is CASSLGATHQETQYF.

The chain carries TRBV6-5 and TRBJ1-1; no clear D gene. This CDR3 comprises 13 residues. V was pared by 8 bases and J by 5 bases, with 15 bases between. From germline, CDR1 is MNHEY and CDR2 SVGAGI. Here the CDR3 reads CASRPRAATEAFF. The CDR3 DNA is TGTGCCAGCCGCCCCCGGGCTGCAACTGAAGCTTTCTTT.